A selection of T cell receptor beta chains follows, all from one sample in a study of technical replicates of blood from a few donors. The table came from immunoSEQ multiplex PCR; TCRdb's copy has only in-frame clones and leaves some out. The sample lists approximately 84,000 clones, about 98% occurring once. The sequencing input was T cells isolated from PBMCs. Every receptor here comes from a human donor in good health. CDR3s leave out the opening cysteine and the closing phenylalanine or tryptophan.

>TRBJ2-5|TRBV7-9
ASSLVGLDRQETQY
>TRBJ1-1|TRBV18
ASSTMNTEAF
>TRBJ1-2|TRBV19
ASSSPGTEVYGYT
>TRBJ2-2|TRBV25-1
ASSQGLNTGELF
>TRBJ2-1|TRBV5-6
ASSLPGLAGADEQF
>TRBJ1-2|TRBV5-1
ASSLKQGNQGGYT
>TRBJ1-4|TRBV20-1
SAAGGEKLF
>TRBJ1-1|TRBV5-4
ASSPDRVDTEAF
>TRBJ1-1|TRBV5-4
ASSLELTANTEAF
>TRBJ2-7|TRBV28
ASSSTRSSYEQY
>TRBJ2-1|TRBV5-8
ASSLTSWEQF
>TRBJ1-4|TRBV5-4
ASSLPGKTNEKLF
>TRBJ2-5|TRBV29-1
SVGAFQETQY
>TRBJ2-7|TRBV5-1
ASSTTGESSYEQY
>TRBJ1-1|TRBV19
ASSIDRLNTEAF
>TRBJ1-4|TRBV9
ASSAGVWSMNEKLF
>TRBJ2-5|TRBV11-2
ASSPNRGSFRETQY
>TRBJ2-1|TRBV6-5
ASSKTGNEQF
>TRBJ2-7|TRBV5-4
ASSFDRGRNYEQY
>TRBJ1-2|TRBV5-6
ASSLRGYGYT
>TRBJ1-5|TRBV7-9
ASLSTGGPQPQH
>TRBJ2-7|TRBV13
ASSPRGGSYEQY
>TRBJ2-7|TRBV5-1
ASSLASYRDYEQY
>TRBJ2-6|TRBV5-1
ASSLRPRPSGAGANVLT
>TRBJ2-7|TRBV5-1
ASSLEQGPYEQY
>TRBJ2-7|TRBV2
ASSEGRTGTYEQY
>TRBJ2-5|TRBV2
ASSLTSGDAQETQY